This T cell receptor (beta chain) was obtained from a study of T cells in Graves' hyperthyroidism and ophthalmopathy. Whole-study findings and limits: In simple terms, a model built on 13 V-J features told ophthalmopathy apart from stable hyperthyroidism.

There are a few counts of this clonotype. Its cognate antigen is unknown. Germline-derived CDR1 and CDR2 are LNHDA and SQIVND (reference sequence). The CDR3 runs to 16 residues. V lost 3 bases, J lost 4 bases, and 18 bases lay in between. TCR beta CDR3 regions were amplified from RNA transcripts. First-round RT-PCR with HTBI primers amplified the TCR CDR3 region. TCRdb recomputed calls from the multiplex PCR reads with MiXCR, one row per CDR3 protein. Of over 700,000 distinct CDR3 sequences listed, approximately 19% are singletons. The sequencing input was blood. The V and J genes are TRBV19 and TRBJ1-2, with D unresolved. The clonotype was recovered from a woman aged 50 to 60 with Graves' hyperthyroidism that later progressed to Graves' ophthalmopathy. CDR3 region: CASSILMSSGTYGYTF. The CDR3 bases are TGTGCCAGTAGTATTTTGATGAGCTCAGGTACCTATGGCTACACCTTC. Complete variable domain (other parts from reference TRBV19 and TRBJ1-2): DGGITQSPKYLFRKEGQNVTLSCEQNLNHDAMYWYRQDPGQGLRLIYYSQIVNDFQKGDIAEGYSVSREKKESFPLTVTSAQKNPTAFYLCASSILMSSGTYGYTFGSGTRLTVV.